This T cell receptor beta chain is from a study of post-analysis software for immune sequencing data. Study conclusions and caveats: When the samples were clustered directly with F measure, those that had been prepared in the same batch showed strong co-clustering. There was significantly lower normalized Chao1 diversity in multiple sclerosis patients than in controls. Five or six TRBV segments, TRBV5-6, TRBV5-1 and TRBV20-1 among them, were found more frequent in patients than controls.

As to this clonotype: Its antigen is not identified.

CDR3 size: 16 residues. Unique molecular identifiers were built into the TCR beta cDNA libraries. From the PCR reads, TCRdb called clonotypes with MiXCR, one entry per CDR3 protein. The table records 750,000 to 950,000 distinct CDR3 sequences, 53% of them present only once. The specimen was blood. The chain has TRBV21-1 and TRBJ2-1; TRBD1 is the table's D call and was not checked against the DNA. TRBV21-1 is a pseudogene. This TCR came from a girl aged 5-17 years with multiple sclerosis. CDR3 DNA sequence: TGTGCCAGCAGCAAAGAACGGAACAGAAGCTACAATGAGCAGTTCTTC. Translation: CASSKERNRSYNEQFF.